Each of the 25 T cell receptor beta chains below was sequenced from the same sample in a study of cytomegalovirus exposure and HLA in healthy donors. With 60 Vbeta and 13 Jbeta primers, the PCR was carried out. Generated by immunoSEQ multiplex PCR, the TCRdb table keeps only in-frame clones and is missing some. The table shows 150,000 to 200,000 clones, with 85% occurring only once. The specimen sequenced was PBMCs. The receptors here all came from a man aged 25 to 40 in good health and CMV-seropositive.

This chain links TRBV14 with TRBJ2-5; 11 bases match TRBD2. The CDR3 has 16 residues. Germline-derived CDR1 and CDR2 are SGHDN and FVKESK. With 4 bases clipped from V and 2 bases from J, the junction kept 6 bases outside the gene matches. The CDR3 is CASSPRLAGLQETQYF. The CDR3 DNA sequence: TGTGCCAGCAGCCCCCGACTAGCGGGATTACAAGAGACCCAGTACTTC.

This rearrangement joins TRBV11-2 to TRBJ2-3, with 7 bases identical to TRBD2. CDR3 length equals 16 residues. Germline CDR1 SGHAT, CDR2 FQNNGV. Trimming cost V 5 bases and J 1 base; bases outside gene matches: 9. CDR3 sequence (DNA): TGTGCCAGCAGCGAGACTAGCATTTTCGGCACAGATACGCAGTATTTT. Residues: CASSETSIFGTDTQYF.

This rearrangement joins TRBV7-2 to TRBJ2-3, with a weak D call TRBD1 (6 bases). With 1 base removed from V and 3 bases from J, the gap between germline ends came to 11 bases. CDR1 SGHTA and CDR2 FQGNSA come from the germline V gene. The CDR3 is 15 amino acids. CDR3 in DNA: TGTGCCAGCAGCTTAGAGCAGGGGTGGACAGATACGCAGTATTTT. It translates to CASSLEQGWTDTQYF.

This clone was observed a few times. V gene TRBV4-3 combines with J gene TRBJ2-1, with TRBD2 matching over 9 bases. Unmatched junction bases numbered 4, after V lost 0 bases and J lost 4 bases. CDR1 is LGHNA, CDR2 YSLEER, per germline. The CDR3 loop spans 16 amino acids. The CDR3 coding sequence is TGCGCCAGCAGCCAAGAACCGACTAGCGGATACAATGAGCAGTTCTTC. Translated: CASSQEPTSGYNEQFF.

The J gene is TRBJ2-7, the V gene TRBV7-6, with a tentative D call TRBD2 (5 bases). The germline V gene encodes CDR1 SGHVS and CDR2 FNYEAQ. The CDR3 length is 19 residues. V was cut by 5 bases and J by 7 bases, with 33 bases left in between. DNA for the CDR3: TGTGCCAGCAGCCTAGGCGGATGGCTGGATAACTGGCCCTCGGGGGAGCAGTACTTC. Translated: CASSLGGWLDNWPSGEQYF. Looking up the rest from reference TRBV7-6 and TRBJ2-7 gives the full variable domain: GAGVSQSPRYKVTKRGQDVALRCDPISGHVSLYWYRQALGQGPEFLTYFNYEAQQDKSGLPNDRFSAERPEGSISTLTIQRTEQRDSAMYRCASSLGGWLDNWPSGEQYFGPGTRLTVT.

The V call is TRBV6-5, the J call TRBJ2-7, with D perhaps TRBD1 (5 bases). V lost 5 bases and J lost 6, with 20 bases in between. The CDR3 totals 15 residues. From germline, CDR1 is MNHEY and CDR2 SVGAGI. For the CDR3, the DNA is TGTGCCAGCAGTATAGGACGGACACTATTTTCCGAGCAGTACGTC. As protein: CASSIGRTLFSEQYV.

As DNA, the CDR3 is TGCAGCGTTGTTTTTGCGGGAGGGCCCTCCGATACGCAGTATTTT. This sequence encodes CSVVFAGGPSDTQYF. The chain recombines TRBV29-1 with TRBJ2-3; the match to TRBD2 covers 9 bases. The germline V gene encodes CDR1 SQVTM and CDR2 ANQGSEA. The ends lost 4 bases at V and 6 bases at J; junction bases unmatched: 11. This CDR3 contains 15 residues.

This clone was detected once. This chain uses TRBV12-5 with TRBJ2-3, with D uncertain. The CDR3 runs to 13 residues. V lost 2 bases and J lost 4, with 7 bases in between. Germline loops: CDR1 LGHNT, CDR2 FRNRAP. CDR3 DNA sequence: TGTGCTAGTGGTTTGAAGCTCGCAGATACGCAGTATTTT. This codes for CASGLKLADTQYF.

This clone came up once. The V and J genes are TRBV5-1 and TRBJ2-5; no firm D call. Germline V gene data show CDR1 as SGHRS and CDR2 as YFSETQ. V lost 4 bases, J lost 2 bases, and 9 bases lay in between. The CDR3 is made up of 13 amino acids. The CDR3 DNA is TGCGCCAGCAGCCAGATAATTCAAGAGACCCAGTACTTC. Translating it yields CASSQIIQETQYF.

The CDR3 bases are TGCGCCAGCAGCCCCAGGCCGGACAGTCACGAGCAGTACGTC. Its translation: CASSPRPDSHEQYV. The genes are TRBV4-1 and TRBJ2-7; D might be TRBD1 (6 bases). Trimming stripped 4 bases from V and 5 bases from J, with 15 bases between. The CDR3 runs to 14 residues. Germline lookup yields CDR1 MGHRA and CDR2 YSYEKL.

V gene TRBV18 combines with J gene TRBJ1-1; D remains ambiguous. The V end was cut by 7 bases, the J end by 4 bases, with 13 bases between. CDR3 length equals 13 residues. Germline V lookup: CDR1 KGHSH, CDR2 LQKENI. CDR3 residues: CASYLNGGTEAFF. CDR3 in DNA: TGTGCCAGCTACCTGAACGGCGGCACTGAAGCTTTCTTT. The complete variable domain, with remaining parts taken from reference TRBV18 and TRBJ1-1, reads NAGVMQNPRHLVRRRGQEARLRCSPMKGHSHVYWYRQLPEEGLKFMVYLQKENIIDESGMPKERFSAEFPKEGPSILRIQQVVRGDSAAYFCASYLNGGTEAFFGQGTRLTVV.

The V gene is TRBV10-3, the J gene TRBJ2-5; a possible D gene is TRBD1 (5 bases). The germline CDR1 and CDR2 sequences are ENHRY and SYGVKD. The V end was cut by 4 bases, the J end by 1 base, with 7 bases between. This CDR3 is 13 amino acids long. The CDR3 loop is CAISVGAQETQYF. The CDR3 DNA reads as TGTGCCATCAGTGTTGGGGCCCAAGAGACCCAGTACTTC.

The chain combines TRBV9 with TRBJ2-1; D remains unclear. Trimming removed 3 bases at V and 9 bases at J, with 13 bases between. This CDR3 contains 13 residues. Germline V CDR1 and CDR2: SGDLS, YYNGEE. The CDR3 DNA follows: TGTGCCAGCAGCGAGAGAACTTGGGCTGAGCAGTTCTTC. The encoded protein is CASSERTWAEQFF.

This clone has more than one count but fewer than ten. The genes are TRBV30 and TRBJ2-2; TRBD1 matches at 9 bases. CDR3 length equals 15 residues. The germline V gene encodes CDR1 GTSNPN and CDR2 SVGIG (reference sequence). With 2 bases clipped from V and 5 bases from J, the junction kept 6 bases outside the gene matches. CDR3 sequence (DNA): TGTGCCTGGAGTTTCCGGGACAGGGTTACCGGGGAGCTGTTTTTT. This codes for CAWSFRDRVTGELFF.

The CDR3 sequence: CASSQESTSGSYEQYF. The DNA of the CDR3 is TGTGCCAGCAGCCAAGAAAGTACTAGCGGGAGCTACGAGCAGTACTTC. This chain uses TRBV4-2 with TRBJ2-7; 11 bases line up with TRBD2. The CDR3 totals 16 residues. Germline CDR1 is LGHNA and CDR2 is YNFKEQ. The junction had 4 bases not matched to a gene; V was cut back by 0 bases and J by 3 bases.

This clone was seen a single time. CDR3 in DNA: TGTGCCAGCAGCCATGGAGGGGGCGAGGATCGGGGATGGCTGTTTTTT. Amino acid sequence: CASSHGGGEDRGWLFF. The gene calls are TRBV4-2 and TRBJ2-2, with D possibly TRBD1 on 7 matching bases. CDR3 size: 16 residues. Trimming pared 3 bases from V and 13 bases from J, leaving 24 bases between. Germline assignment: CDR1 LGHNA and CDR2 YNFKEQ.

This chain uses TRBV7-2 with TRBJ1-1; the D is unclear. The CDR3 totals 13 residues. Trimming removed 2 bases at V and 7 bases at J, with 11 bases between. Germline V gene sequence: CDR1 SGHTA, CDR2 FQGNSA. For the CDR3, the DNA is TGTGCCAGCAGCTTAAACAGCAAGGTTGAAGCTTTCTTT. It specifies CASSLNSKVEAFF.

CDR3 protein: CASSSPGQGDYGYTF. In nucleotides, the CDR3 is TGTGCCAGCAGCTCCCCGGGACAGGGAGACTATGGCTACACCTTC. This sequence joins TRBV11-3 and TRBJ1-2; 9 positions match TRBD1. This CDR3 is built from 15 residues. Germline V gene data show CDR1 as SGHNT and CDR2 as YENEEA. J lost 3 bases, V lost 4 bases, and 6 bases had no gene match.

The genes are TRBV7-9 and TRBJ2-5; 8 bases map to TRBD2. Germline loops: CDR1 SEHNR, CDR2 FQNEAQ (reference sequence). V lost 3 bases and J lost 14; bases outside the gene matches: 11. This CDR3 region has 13 residues. As DNA, the CDR3 is TGTGCCAGCAGCTTCCCCCTCCAAGCGGGAGCCTACTTC. It specifies CASSFPLQAGAYF.

This sequence joins TRBV12-2 and TRBJ2-7; the DNA was not compared with TRBD1, the D call given in the table. TRBV12-2 is a listed pseudogene. CDR3 length: 14 amino acids. DNA of the CDR3: TGTGCAAGTCGCGCCCACAGGGCCCCCTACGAGCAGTACGTC. Amino acid sequence: CASRAHRAPYEQYV.

V gene TRBV7-9 combines with J gene TRBJ1-5; D is uncertain. Per germline, CDR1 SEHNR and CDR2 FQNEAQ (reference sequence). CDR3 length: 14 amino acids. The V end lost 4 bases, the J end lost 5 bases, and 12 bases lay between the germline ends. CDR3 in DNA: TGTGCCAGCAGCTCCGGAGGGTTGGATCAGCCCCAGCATTTT. It yields the protein CASSSGGLDQPQHF.

The V and J genes are TRBV27 and TRBJ2-3; TRBD2 agrees at 7 bases. The germline V gene encodes CDR1 MNHEY and CDR2 SMNVEV (reference sequence). CDR3 length: 14 amino acids. V lost 2 bases and J lost 2; bases outside the gene matches: 1. The CDR3 DNA follows: TGTGCCAGCAGTTTACGGGACTACACAGATACGCAGTATTTT. Encoded protein: CASSLRDYTDTQYF.

The CDR3 reads CASSTSPSGRDTQYF. In nucleotides, the CDR3 is TGTGCCAGCTCGACTTCCCCTAGCGGGAGGGATACGCAGTATTTT. The V call is TRBV9, the J call TRBJ2-3; 11 positions agree with TRBD2. With V trimmed by 7 bases and J by 6 bases, 10 bases remained unmatched. Germline V gene sequence: CDR1 SGDLS, CDR2 YYNGEE. The CDR3 has 15 amino acids.

The V and J genes are TRBV6-6 and TRBJ2-7; no clear D. V lost 5 bases and J lost 5, with 10 bases in between. Germline values: CDR1 MNHNY, CDR2 SVGAGI (reference sequence). The CDR3 spans 12 residues. CDR3: CASSQIQNEQYF. CDR3 nucleotide sequence: TGTGCCAGCAGTCAGATCCAAAACGAGCAGTACTTC.

V and J are TRBV11-2 and TRBJ2-3; 10 bases are shared with TRBD2. The J segment lost 4 bases and the V segment lost 6 bases, leaving 7 bases of the junction unmatched. Germline CDR1 SGHAT, CDR2 FQNNGV. The CDR3 runs 15 residues. The CDR3 sequence: CASSSSGRAPDTQYF. In DNA, the CDR3 is TGTGCCAGCAGTTCGAGCGGGAGGGCCCCAGATACGCAGTATTTT.